This TCR beta chain was sequenced in a study of shared clonotypes between healthy human individuals. Per germline, CDR1 ENHRY and CDR2 SYGVKD. CDR3 length equals 14 residues. V lost 0 bases and J lost 5; bases outside the gene matches: 3. Study results and caveats: Naive CD4 clonotype sharing across several donors was 4% to 5.5%. Despite large depth, rarefaction showed incomplete sorted-subset sequencing.

Assay execution proceeded at the deep level. Method: immunoSEQ multiplex PCR; TCRdb's copy keeps in-frame clones and lacks some. The profile shows some 2,500,000 clones, over 85% of them singletons. With regard to this clone: What it binds is unknown.

The material sequenced was naive CD4+ T cells from PBMCs. Subset in this sample: CD45RA+ positively selected. The chain couples TRBV10-3 to TRBJ2-7, with TRBD1 matching over 8 bases. The receptor comes from a young man in good health. Some clones in this sample may be carry-over from other donors' samples. The CDR3 region is CAISESTGVHEQYF. CDR3 bases: TGTGCCATCAGTGAGTCGACAGGGGTCCACGAGCAGTACTTC.